These 32 T cell receptor beta chains originate from one sample sequenced in a study of vaccination and CD4 T cells after COVID-19. The treatment here: approximately nine-day PBMC culture with coronavirus spike peptide pools or control peptides (ViraFEST assay). Cultured CD4+ T cell DNA was sequenced using the Oncomine TCR Beta short-read assay. Each CDR3 protein gets one entry after TCRdb re-called the PCR reads with MiXCR. This table has some 22,000 distinct CDR3 sequences, roughly 68% appearing once. Their cognate antigens are unknown. This specimen was CD4+ T cells from blood, cultured in vitro, taken after SARS-CoV-2 vaccination. The source is a human donor who received a COVID-19 vaccine.

The gene calls are TRBV11-1 and TRBJ2-1; the D gene could be TRBD1 or TRBD2 (7 bases each). V gave up 3 bases and J gave up 15 bases, with 15 bases separating them. This CDR3 is 12 amino acids long. The germline CDR1 and CDR2 sequences are SGHAT and FQDESV (reference sequence). The CDR3 DNA sequence: TGTGCCAGCAGCTTCGCCAGGGGGGGGCTGTTCTTC. Translation gives CASSFARGGLFF.

The chain uses TRBV7-9 and TRBJ1-1, with TRBD1 identical over 11 bases. This CDR3 comprises 13 residues. Germline V gene data show CDR1 as SEHNR and CDR2 as FQNEAQ (reference sequence). With 4 bases clipped from V and 8 bases from J, the junction kept 3 bases outside the gene matches. The chain's CDR3 is CASSSRTGGEAFF. As DNA, the CDR3 is TGTGCCAGCAGCTCCCGGACAGGGGGCGAAGCTTTCTTT.

This clonotype was observed a handful of times. The gene calls are TRBV19 and TRBJ1-2, with 7 bases fitting TRBD1. The CDR3 is made up of 16 amino acids. J lost 4 bases, V lost 6 bases, and 14 bases had no gene match. Germline V gene sequence: CDR1 LNHDA, CDR2 SQIVND (reference sequence). The CDR3 spells CASRRRDRVVTYGYTF. CDR3 bases: TGTGCCAGTAGGAGAAGAGACAGGGTAGTTACCTATGGCTACACCTTC.

The chain uses TRBV6-1 and TRBJ1-5; TRBD1 matches at 8 bases. CDR1 MNHNS and CDR2 SASEGT come from the germline V gene. J lost 4 bases, V lost 7 bases, and 15 bases had no gene match. This CDR3 contains 17 residues. The CDR3: CASTRTDRGERNQPQHF. For the CDR3, the DNA is TGTGCCAGCACCAGAACCGACAGGGGCGAACGGAATCAGCCCCAGCATTTT.

The V and J genes are TRBV20-1 and TRBJ2-3, with D perhaps matching TRBD1 or TRBD2 (5 bases each). V lost 1 base to trimming and J lost 2 bases, with 13 bases between them. Germline V gives CDR1 DFQATT, CDR2 SNEGSKA (reference sequence). The CDR3 contains 15 residues. CDR3: CSARGGDPYTDTQYF. The DNA for the CDR3 is TGCAGTGCTAGAGGAGGGGACCCATACACAGATACGCAGTATTTT.

The chain is built from TRBV7-9 and TRBJ2-2, with D possibly TRBD2 on 7 matching bases. The ends were cut back, 11 bases at V and 2 bases at J, with 12 bases in the middle. This CDR3 spans 13 amino acids. In germline, CDR1 is SEHNR, CDR2 FQNEAQ (reference sequence). This CDR3 is CAPRGLNTGELFF. CDR3 in DNA: TGTGCCCCGCGGGGGCTCAACACCGGGGAGCTGTTTTTT.

In DNA, the CDR3 is TGCGCCAGCAGCTTGGCCACGGGGCGCGTGTATGAGCAGTTCTTC. Its protein is CASSLATGRVYEQFF. The genes are TRBV5-1 and TRBJ2-1; perhaps D is TRBD1 or TRBD2 (5 bases each). Trimming pared 0 bases from V and 8 bases from J, leaving 15 bases between. Per the germline V gene, CDR1 is SGHRS and CDR2 is YFSETQ. The CDR3 extends over 15 amino acids.

This chain joins TRBV25-1 and TRBJ1-4; a weak D match, TRBD1 (6 bases). Looked up from germline, CDR1 is MGHDK and CDR2 is SYGVNS. The CDR3 contains 15 residues. V lost 3 bases to trimming and J lost 10 bases, with 18 bases between them. This CDR3 reads CASSDGSDSLGKLFF. As DNA, the CDR3 is TGTGCCAGCAGTGACGGGTCGGACAGCCTAGGAAAACTGTTTTTT. The full variable domain, rest sourced from reference TRBV25-1 and TRBJ1-4, is EADIYQTPRYLVIGTGKKITLECSQTMGHDKMYWYQQDPGMELHLIHYSYGVNSTEKGDLSSESTVSRIRTEHFPLTLESARPSHTSQYLCASSDGSDSLGKLFFGSGTQLSVL.

The genes are TRBV6-1 and TRBJ1-4; D is unclear. From germline, CDR1 is MNHNS and CDR2 SASEGT. Trimming left V 5 bases short and J 12 bases short, with 22 bases between. CDR3 length: 15 amino acids. The CDR3 loop reads CASSRRHEESGELFF. DNA for the CDR3: TGTGCCAGCAGTCGTCGACACGAAGAAAGCGGGGAACTGTTTTTT.

Only one count was recorded for this clonotype. The rearrangement uses TRBV27 and TRBJ2-3; perhaps D is TRBD1 or TRBD2 (5 bases each). The CDR3 spans 16 residues. With 4 bases removed from V and 4 bases from J, the gap between germline ends came to 18 bases. Germline V gene lookup returns CDR1 MNHEY and CDR2 SMNVEV (reference sequence). The CDR3 loop is CASSSGSRGAADTQYF. Here the CDR3 DNA reads TGTGCCAGCAGTTCGGGGTCGAGGGGAGCGGCAGATACGCAGTATTTT.

The genes are TRBV10-2 and TRBJ2-3; D uncertain. V was trimmed by 3 bases and J by 0 bases, leaving 4 bases between them. CDR1 WSHSY and CDR2 SAAADI come from the germline V gene. This CDR3 contains 13 residues. CDR3 DNA: TGCGCCAGCAGTGAACCTAGCACAGATACGCAGTATTTT. Translated, it gives CASSEPSTDTQYF.

The chain carries TRBV5-5 and TRBJ1-5; D perhaps matches TRBD1 (5 bases). Germline V gives CDR1 SGHKS, CDR2 YYEKEE (reference sequence). The CDR3 is 14 residues long. Deletions cut 4 bases from V and 2 bases from J, with 10 bases between. CDR3 sequence reads: CASSDDRGNQPQHF. The CDR3 nucleotides read TGTGCCAGCAGCGACGACAGAGGCAATCAGCCCCAGCATTTT. The variable domain in full, with the rest retrieved from reference TRBV5-5 and TRBJ1-5, is DAGVTQSPTHLIKTRGQQVTLRCSPISGHKSVSWYQQVLGQGPQFIFQYYEKEERGRGNFPDRFSARQFPNYSSELNVNALLLGDSALYLCASSDDRGNQPQHFGDGTRLSIL.

The V call is TRBV14, the J call TRBJ2-2; D might be TRBD2 (5 bases). Trimming cost V 0 bases and J 3 bases, with 14 bases left between them. There are 17 residues in the CDR3. Germline lookup yields CDR1 SGHDN and CDR2 FVKESK. The CDR3 coding sequence is TGTGCCAGCAGCCAAGATTCCCCCGGACTCTACACCGGGGAGCTGTTTTTT. Encoded protein: CASSQDSPGLYTGELFF. The variable domain in full, completed from reference TRBV14 and TRBJ2-2, reads EAGVTQFPSHSVIEKGQTVTLRCDPISGHDNLYWYRRVMGKEIKFLLHFVKESKQDESGMPNNRFLAERTGGTYSTLKVQPAELEDSGVYFCASSQDSPGLYTGELFFGEGSRLTVL.

The chain combines TRBV2 with TRBJ2-7; TRBD1 matches 7 bases. Trimming cost V 6 bases and J 5 bases; bases outside gene matches: 13. The CDR3 spans 15 residues. Germline V gives CDR1 SNHLY, CDR2 FYNNEI. The CDR3 sequence is CASSPNTGAWHEQYF. The CDR3 nucleotides are TGTGCCAGCAGCCCGAACACAGGGGCATGGCACGAGCAGTACTTC.

The V call is TRBV30, the J call TRBJ2-3, with 7 bases matching TRBD2. The V and J ends lost 5 bases and 4 bases, in that order; junction bases with no gene match: 6. The germline V gene encodes CDR1 GTSNPN and CDR2 SVGIG (reference sequence). The length of the CDR3 is 13 residues. CDR3 protein: CAWGVGGADTQYF. The CDR3 nucleotides are TGTGCCTGGGGCGTGGGGGGGGCAGATACGCAGTATTTT. The full variable domain, with the rest looked up from reference TRBV30 and TRBJ2-3, is SQTIHQWPATLVQPVGSPLSLECTVEGTSNPNLYWYRQAAGRGLQLLFYSVGIGQISSEVPQNLSASRPQDRQFILSSKKLLLSDSGFYLCAWGVGGADTQYFGPGTRLTVL.

This chain joins TRBV20-1 and TRBJ1-2; 7 bases line up with TRBD1. Germline CDR1 and CDR2: DFQATT and SNEGSKA (reference sequence). There are 13 residues in the CDR3. The junction had 8 bases not matched to a gene; V was cut back by 4 bases and J by 6 bases. CDR3 in amino acids: CSATRDSLNGYTF. Written as DNA, the CDR3 is TGCAGTGCTACTCGGGACAGCCTTAATGGCTACACCTTC.

The V call is TRBV10-3, the J call TRBJ2-5, with 9 bases lining up with TRBD2. This CDR3 spans 17 amino acids. Trimming at V came to 0 bases and at J to 4 bases, leaving 9 bases not matched to a gene. Germline V gives CDR1 ENHRY, CDR2 SYGVKD. The CDR3 sequence is CAISESVGLAGSETQYF. In nucleotides, the CDR3 is TGTGCCATCAGTGAGTCGGTAGGGCTAGCGGGGTCAGAGACCCAGTACTTC.

This clonotype appeared a few times. The chain has TRBV7-9 and TRBJ1-1, with D unresolved. Deletions cut 3 bases from V and 3 bases from J, with 20 bases between. Germline CDR1 is SEHNR and CDR2 is FQNEAQ (reference sequence). This CDR3 has 17 amino acids. The CDR3 DNA reads as TGTGCCAGCAGCTTCAAGCGAGGGAATCGGGAGGACACTGAAGCTTTCTTT. Its protein is CASSFKRGNREDTEAFF.

This rearrangement joins TRBV7-8 to TRBJ1-1; no firm D call. The germline V gene encodes CDR1 SGHVS and CDR2 FQNEAQ. The CDR3 is 15 residues long. Between the trimmed V and J ends, which lost 5 bases and 6 bases, there was a span of 19 bases. In DNA, the CDR3 is TGTGCCAGCAGCCGAGAGGGATTTATCGTCGCTGAAGCTTTCTTT. Protein: CASSREGFIVAEAFF.

This clonotype was observed a handful of times. This chain uses TRBV2 with TRBJ2-2; D might be TRBD2 (5 bases). Trimming took 2 bases from V and 4 from J, leaving 8 bases between them. CDR3 length: 14 residues. Germline V CDR1 and CDR2: SNHLY, FYNNEI. The CDR3 is CASSEKRITGELFF. CDR3 DNA: TGTGCCAGCAGTGAAAAGCGGATCACCGGGGAGCTGTTTTTT.

The genes are TRBV20-1 and TRBJ2-3; 8 bases align to TRBD2. The CDR3 runs to 15 residues. Per germline, CDR1 DFQATT and CDR2 SNEGSKA (reference sequence). The ends lost 1 base at V and 5 bases at J; junction bases unmatched: 8. The CDR3 DNA is TGCAGTGCTAGAGTGTTCGGGGGGGCAGTAGATACGCAGTATTTT. Translation: CSARVFGGAVDTQYF.

This clonotype showed up just a few times. In DNA, the CDR3 is TGCAGTGCTAGATCCCGACAGGGGGCGGATGGCTACACCTTC. It translates to CSARSRQGADGYTF. J is TRBJ1-2 and V is TRBV20-1; TRBD1 agrees at 10 bases. Germline CDR1 reads DFQATT; CDR2 reads SNEGSKA (reference sequence). The ends lost 2 bases at V and 6 bases at J; junction bases unmatched: 6. The CDR3 covers 14 residues.

The genes are TRBV6-1 and TRBJ1-2; D gene unclear. CDR3 length: 15 residues. Germline CDR1 reads MNHNS; CDR2 reads SASEGT. The germline V and J ends were trimmed by 5 bases and 6 bases, with 19 bases remaining between them. CDR3 bases: TGTGCCAGCAGTAAAACTGGACGGCAGCAAAATGGCTACACCTTC. Amino acid sequence: CASSKTGRQQNGYTF.

This clonotype was seen a handful of times. The rearrangement joins TRBV7-9 to TRBJ2-2; the match to TRBD1 covers 9 bases. From germline, CDR1 is SEHNR and CDR2 FQNEAQ (reference sequence). This CDR3 contains 15 residues. The V segment lost 1 base and the J segment 4 bases; nucleotides outside the gene matches: 1. The CDR3 protein is CASSLGDRVTGELFF. The CDR3 DNA reads as TGTGCCAGCAGCTTAGGGGACAGGGTCACCGGGGAGCTGTTTTTT.

The chain combines TRBV20-1 with TRBJ2-1; 8 positions match TRBD2. The trim removed 6 bases at V and 10 bases at J, leaving 14 bases unmatched. Germline V gene data show CDR1 as DFQATT and CDR2 as SNEGSKA (reference sequence). The CDR3 spans 14 residues. The DNA of the CDR3 is TGCAGTGCCAGGGGACTAGGGGGGATCGGGGAGCAGTTCTTC. Translated, it gives CSARGLGGIGEQFF.

The rearrangement uses TRBV5-4 and TRBJ1-2; TRBD1 agrees at 7 bases. There are 15 residues in the CDR3. V gave up 0 bases and J gave up 4 bases; unmatched junction bases: 6. Germline values: CDR1 SGHNT, CDR2 YYREEE (reference sequence). CDR3 sequence reads: CASSLARTGVYGYTF. The DNA of the CDR3 is TGTGCCAGCAGCTTGGCCCGGACAGGCGTCTATGGCTACACCTTC.

This clonotype showed up just once. V and J are TRBV5-4 and TRBJ1-2, with D unclear. Germline V gives CDR1 SGHNT, CDR2 YYREEE (reference sequence). This CDR3 has 14 amino acids. V was clipped by 2 bases and J by 2 bases, with 10 bases between them. The CDR3 DNA sequence: TGTGCCAGCAGCTTAAGCGGACGGAACTATGGCTACACCTTC. Protein: CASSLSGRNYGYTF.

This clonotype was counted between two and nine times. This chain uses TRBV10-3 with TRBJ1-2, with 11 bases lining up with TRBD1. J gave up 4 bases and V 5 bases, and 6 bases lay outside the gene matches. From germline, CDR1 is ENHRY and CDR2 SYGVKD. The CDR3 totals 15 residues. Written as DNA, the CDR3 is TGTGCCATCAGTTTATATGGACAGGGGGCCTATGGCTACACCTTC. Translation gives CAISLYGQGAYGYTF.

This chain links TRBV28 with TRBJ1-2; 9 nucleotides match TRBD1. The V and J ends lost 7 bases and 3 bases, in that order; junction bases with no gene match: 3. Germline CDR1 reads MDHEN; CDR2 reads SYDVKM. This CDR3 spans 13 amino acids. CDR3 region: CASNRQGDYGYTF. In DNA, the CDR3 is TGTGCCAGCAACCGACAGGGGGACTATGGCTACACCTTC.

This clonotype was picked up one time. V gene TRBV6-2 or TRBV6-3 combines with J gene TRBJ1-5; TRBD1 agrees at 10 bases. J was trimmed by 6 bases and V by 1 base; bases with no gene match: 3. Germline CDR1 is MNHEY and CDR2 is SVGEGT. The CDR3 spans 15 residues. DNA of the CDR3: TGTGCCAGCAGTTACTTGACAGGGGGCGTTCAGCCCCAGCATTTT. It translates to CASSYLTGGVQPQHF.

The chain recombines TRBV6-5 with TRBJ1-6; D not certain. Germline V CDR1 and CDR2: MNHEY, SVGAGI. The V end lost 0 bases, the J end lost 9 bases, and 9 bases lay between the germline ends. This CDR3 has 14 amino acids. As DNA, the CDR3 is TGTGCCAGCAGTTACTCGACTCAGACTTCACCCCTCCACTTT. The encoded protein is CASSYSTQTSPLHF.

This chain uses TRBV24-1 with TRBJ2-1, with 10 nucleotides matching TRBD1. Germline CDR1 reads KGHDR; CDR2 reads SFDVKD. The CDR3 consists of 16 residues. After removal of 3 bases from V and 9 bases from J, the junction contained 10 bases not matched to a gene. CDR3 region: CATSDTGTGEPSEQFF. CDR3 nucleotide sequence: TGTGCCACCAGTGATACCGGGACAGGGGAGCCGAGTGAGCAGTTCTTC.